A single sample is the source of the 28 T cell receptor beta chains below, sequenced in a study of blood T cells in healthy people across ages. Using a J-beta primer mix together with a sample-barcoded 5' primer, a second PCR was run for about 6 to 12 cycles. In TCRdb, the 5' RACE reads were re-called with MiXCR into one record per CDR3 protein. The sample lists 1,500,000 or so distinct CDR3 sequences; almost 60% were seen once. Sequenced: blood. The receptors shown here come from a man aged 18 to 30 in good health.

The V call is TRBV20-1, the J call TRBJ1-1; 8 bases line up with TRBD1. The CDR3 has 13 residues. Looked up from germline, CDR1 is DFQATT and CDR2 is SNEGSKA (reference sequence). Trimming at V came to 6 bases and at J to 1 base, leaving 4 bases not matched to a gene. The DNA of the CDR3 is TGCAGTGCCAATGGACAGGGGAACACTGAAGCTTTCTTT. Its protein is CSANGQGNTEAFF.

The chain joins TRBV29-1 to TRBJ1-2; D unclear. The CDR3 has 14 residues. Trimming removed 6 bases at V and 5 bases at J, with 19 bases between. Per germline, CDR1 SQVTM and CDR2 ANQGSEA. For the CDR3, the DNA is TGCAGCGTCGCCCTTCTTGGAAAATCGTATGGCTACACCTTC. Protein sequence: CSVALLGKSYGYTF.

The chain couples TRBV6-2 or TRBV6-3 to TRBJ2-1; 7 bases agree with TRBD1. CDR1 is MNHEY and CDR2 is SVGEGT in the germline V gene. J lost 0 bases, V lost 7 bases, and 12 bases had no gene match. The CDR3 totals 17 residues. The chain's CDR3 is CASTGTEFLSSYNEQFF. In nucleotides, the CDR3 is TGTGCCAGCACCGGGACAGAGTTTCTTAGCTCCTACAATGAGCAGTTCTTC.

J is TRBJ1-5 and V is TRBV21-1; the table's D call of TRBD1 was not tested on the DNA. TRBV21-1 is recorded as a pseudogene. The CDR3 runs 20 residues. Here the CDR3 reads CASIKIIGTGSVSRFQPQHF. CDR3 coding DNA: TGTGCCAGCATCAAAATCATCGGGACAGGTTCGGTTTCGCGTTTTCAGCCCCAGCATTTT.

This clonotype was seen a handful of times. CDR3 amino acids: CASSQSSGLGNSPLHF. In DNA form, the CDR3 reads TGTGCCAGCAGCCAATCCTCAGGACTGGGTAATTCACCCCTCCACTTT. This chain joins TRBV4-2 and TRBJ1-6; the D is unclear. The CDR3 is made up of 16 amino acids. Trimming took off 2 bases at V and 6 bases at J, with 14 bases between the two ends. CDR1 LGHNA and CDR2 YNFKEQ come from the germline V gene.

About this clonotype: The junction does not match germline at one end; this may be a read error. The rearrangement links TRBV4-1 to TRBJ2-1; TRBD2 matches at 9 bases. The germline V gene has CDR1 MGHRA and CDR2 YSYEKL. The CDR3 contains 15 residues. The CDR3 DNA follows: TGCGCCAGCAGCCAAGGGCGCCTAGCGGGGAATGGGCAGTTCTTC. It is translated as CASSQGRLAGNGQFF.

The CDR3: CASWGVGARTEAFF. CDR3 in DNA: TGTGCCAGCTGGGGGGTAGGGGCGCGAACTGAAGCTTTCTTT. The J gene is TRBJ1-1, the V gene TRBV28; tentatively, D is TRBD1 (5 bases). CDR3 length equals 14 residues. V gave up 8 bases and J gave up 5 bases, with 18 bases separating them. The germline V gene encodes CDR1 MDHEN and CDR2 SYDVKM.

The chain links TRBV5-1 to TRBJ2-7, with TRBD2 matching 8 bases. Germline V gene lookup returns CDR1 SGHRS and CDR2 YFSETQ. Unmatched junction bases numbered 5, after V lost 4 bases and J lost 2 bases. This CDR3 comprises 14 residues. CDR3 loop: CASSREGGTYEQYF. The DNA for the CDR3 is TGCGCCAGCAGCCGGGAGGGCGGAACCTACGAGCAGTACTTC.

The rearrangement links TRBV4-1 to TRBJ2-3; D remains ambiguous. The CDR3 runs 14 residues. Trimming removed 3 bases at V and 0 bases at J, with 7 bases between. Germline CDR1 reads MGHRA; CDR2 reads YSYEKL. This CDR3 reads CASSHSLSTDTQYF. CDR3 in DNA: TGCGCCAGCAGCCATTCCCTTAGCACAGATACGCAGTATTTT.

This chain connects TRBV20-1 to TRBJ1-2; 9 nucleotides match TRBD1. J lost 8 bases, V lost 6 bases, and 10 bases had no gene match. CDR1 and CDR2 (germline): DFQATT, SNEGSKA (reference sequence). The CDR3 has 13 residues. This chain's CDR3 is CSARDRAMGGYTF. CDR3 DNA: TGCAGTGCCCGGGACAGGGCGATGGGCGGCTACACCTTC.

J is TRBJ1-5 and V is TRBV20-1, with a weak D call TRBD1 (5 bases). The ends were cut back, 0 bases at V and 4 bases at J, with 10 bases in the middle. The CDR3 loop spans 14 amino acids. In germline, CDR1 is DFQATT, CDR2 SNEGSKA (reference sequence). The CDR3 is CSARENRYNQPQHF. In DNA, the CDR3 is TGCAGTGCTAGAGAGAACAGGTATAATCAGCCCCAGCATTTT.

The rearrangement links TRBV9 to TRBJ2-1; maybe TRBD2 (6 bases). This CDR3 spans 15 amino acids. V lost 0 bases and J 5 bases, leaving 12 bases between the germline ends. The germline V gene encodes CDR1 SGDLS and CDR2 YYNGEE. The CDR3 region is CASSVVGTGDNEQFF. CDR3 in DNA: TGTGCCAGCAGCGTAGTAGGGACGGGAGACAATGAGCAGTTCTTC.

The rearrangement links TRBV5-1 to TRBJ1-6; a possible D gene is TRBD1 (5 bases). This CDR3 is built from 13 residues. Trimming stripped 4 bases from V and 9 bases from J, with 11 bases between. CDR1 SGHRS and CDR2 YFSETQ come from the germline V gene. The CDR3, as DNA: TGCGCCAGCAGCCAGGACAACGGTTCACCCCTCCACTTT. Amino acid sequence: CASSQDNGSPLHF.

This rearrangement joins TRBV6-5 to TRBJ2-1; D is perhaps TRBD1 or TRBD2 (5 bases each). Germline lookup yields CDR1 MNHEY and CDR2 SVGAGI. Trimming removed 4 bases at V and 7 bases at J, with 14 bases between. The CDR3 runs to 14 residues. CDR3 nucleotides: TGTGCCAGCAGTTTTGGGGGAAGTTGGAATGAGCAGTTCTTC. The encoded protein is CASSFGGSWNEQFF.

V and J are TRBV4-2 and TRBJ2-7, with 9 bases fitting TRBD1. The V gene's germline CDR1 is LGHNA and CDR2 YNFKEQ. V trimming: 4 bases; J trimming: 6 bases; junction bases outside the gene matches: 10. The CDR3 contains 15 residues. The DNA of the CDR3 is TGTGCCAGCAGCCTCTCCGGGACAGGGAGAGGCGAGCAGTACTTC. It encodes CASSLSGTGRGEQYF.

The V call is TRBV12-3 or TRBV12-4, the J call TRBJ1-4; no clear D gene. The V gene lost 6 bases and the J gene lost 5 bases, with 16 bases spanning the gap. The CDR3 runs to 15 residues. The CDR3 region has the DNA TGTGCCAGCAGCCGGTCGACCGAGCCCAATGAAAAACTGTTTTTT. Amino acids: CASSRSTEPNEKLFF.

The CDR3 sequence is CASSYNSHNTGELFF. The CDR3 nucleotides read TGTGCCAGCAGTTACAACTCGCATAACACCGGGGAGCTGTTTTTT. J is TRBJ2-2 and V is TRBV6-2 or TRBV6-3; D uncertain. Trimming pared 2 bases from V and 2 bases from J, leaving 9 bases between. The CDR3 length is 15 residues. The germline V gene has CDR1 MNHEY and CDR2 SVGEGT.

The chain is built from TRBV20-1 and TRBJ1-5; D ambiguous. Trimming left V 5 bases short and J 4 bases short, with 9 bases between. Germline CDR1 is DFQATT and CDR2 is SNEGSKA (reference sequence). CDR3 length: 12 residues. Here the CDR3 reads CSADEGNQPQHF. DNA for the CDR3: TGCAGTGCTGACGAGGGTAATCAGCCCCAGCATTTT.

This rearrangement joins TRBV29-1 to TRBJ2-1; tentatively, D is TRBD2 (5 bases). The J call may be faulty, since TRBJ2-7 better matches the DNA end. The V gene's germline CDR1 is SQVTM and CDR2 ANQGSEA. The CDR3 totals 15 residues. The CDR3 DNA reads TGCAGCGTTCCCCGGGGTGGCGCAACCTACAATGAGCAGTACTTC. Protein product: CSVPRGGATYNEQYF.

Only one count was recorded for this clonotype. The chain joins TRBV5-1 to TRBJ2-1; D not certain. In germline, CDR1 is SGHRS, CDR2 YFSETQ. The length of the CDR3 is 17 residues. The ends were cut back, 0 bases at V and 0 bases at J, with 13 bases in the middle. The CDR3 loop reads CASSLAKQANSYNEQFF. The CDR3 nucleotides read TGCGCCAGCAGCTTGGCCAAGCAGGCCAACTCCTACAATGAGCAGTTCTTC.

This sequence joins TRBV7-9 and TRBJ1-4, with no clear D. The V and J ends lost 2 bases and 6 bases respectively, with 19 bases between them. From germline, CDR1 is SEHNR and CDR2 FQNEAQ (reference sequence). This CDR3 region has 17 residues. The CDR3 loop is CASSLRSSGIDHEKLFF. In DNA form, the CDR3 reads TGTGCCAGCAGCTTAAGATCTTCGGGAATCGATCATGAAAAACTGTTTTTT.

J is TRBJ2-1 and V is TRBV6-2 or TRBV6-3, with D perhaps TRBD1 (5 bases). The V end lost 5 bases, the J end lost 9 bases, and 11 bases lay between the germline ends. Germline V gives CDR1 MNHEY, CDR2 SVGEGT. CDR3 length equals 12 residues. The DNA of the CDR3 is TGTGCCAGCAGTGGAGACAGTGGTGAGCAGTTCTTC. This gives the protein CASSGDSGEQFF.

This clonotype appeared a few times. This chain connects TRBV6-2 or TRBV6-3 to TRBJ2-5; a weak D match, TRBD2 (5 bases). Germline loops: CDR1 MNHEY, CDR2 SVGEGT. The germline V and J ends were trimmed by 0 bases and 5 bases, with 7 bases remaining between them. The CDR3 length is 13 residues. The CDR3 spells CASSYSRRETQYF. DNA of the CDR3: TGTGCCAGCAGTTACTCGCGGAGGGAGACCCAGTACTTC.

The chain carries TRBV6-5 and TRBJ1-2; no definite D call. V was clipped by 0 bases and J by 6 bases, with 8 bases between them. The CDR3 is 13 residues long. Germline CDR1 reads MNHEY; CDR2 reads SVGAGI. The CDR3 protein is CASSYSMGNGYTF. The CDR3 DNA follows: TGTGCCAGCAGTTACTCGATGGGGAATGGCTACACCTTC.

The chain recombines TRBV18 with TRBJ2-1, with D possibly being TRBD1 (6 bases). Trimming pared 4 bases from V and 3 bases from J, leaving 13 bases between. The CDR3 sequence is 15 residues long. From germline, CDR1 is KGHSH and CDR2 LQKENI. The CDR3 nucleotides are TGTGCCAGCTCACGACAGGTTTCTGGCTACAATGAGCAGTTCTTC. It is translated as CASSRQVSGYNEQFF.

This chain links TRBV6-5 with TRBJ2-5; D ambiguous. Germline loops: CDR1 MNHEY, CDR2 SVGAGI. Trimming left V 7 bases short and J 3 bases short, with 15 bases between. The CDR3 has 14 residues. The CDR3 DNA reads TGTGCCAGCACCAGTACGTGGGGTGAAGAGACCCAGTACTTC. Amino acids: CASTSTWGEETQYF.

This clonotype was picked up a small number of times. The J gene is TRBJ2-2, the V gene TRBV29-1, with D possibly being TRBD1 or TRBD2 (5 bases each). The V gene's germline CDR1 is SQVTM and CDR2 ANQGSEA. V was trimmed by 7 bases and J by 7 bases, leaving 16 bases between them. The CDR3 is 13 residues long. The CDR3 loop is CSAGVQGVGELFF. The CDR3 coding sequence is TGCAGCGCTGGGGTTCAGGGAGTCGGGGAGCTGTTTTTT.

V gene TRBV5-1 combines with J gene TRBJ2-5; unclear D gene. CDR3 length: 16 amino acids. Germline V gene sequence: CDR1 SGHRS, CDR2 YFSETQ. Trimming stripped 1 base from V and 11 bases from J, with 24 bases between. The CDR3 spells CASSLTYSLRDNEQYF. The CDR3 DNA follows: TGCGCCAGCAGCTTGACCTACAGCTTGAGAGACAATGAGCAGTACTTC.